The subject of this entry is one T cell receptor (beta chain). Using immunoSEQ multiplex PCR, the repertoire was profiled, and TCRdb retains in-frame clones only, with some absent. The repertoire holds approximately 220,000 clones, 83% seen once, with approximately 4.8% in the top ten. V dropped 3 bases and J dropped 10 bases, with 16 bases sitting between them. This CDR3 is built from 13 residues. These data come from a study of blood T cell repertoires in COVID-19. Study background: Acute-phase and convalescent COVID-19 samples originated in the United States, Italy and Spain.

Participant ages covered about 18 to 89 years across 24 US areas. Participants reported their clinical history, and cohort assignment relied on those reports. During the 2 weeks before they entered the study, exposed participants had met someone with a PCR-confirmed or clinician-diagnosed COVID-19 case. This chain uses TRBV12-3 or TRBV12-4 with TRBJ2-7; a weak D match, TRBD1 (5 bases). The clonotype was recovered from a woman aged 45 to 65 who had been exposed to COVID-19. The source material was PBMCs or T cells enriched from blood (not recorded which). The CDR3 DNA reads as TGTGCCAGCAGTTTTGGGGCTTCTAGGGGCCAGTACTTC. Translation gives CASSFGASRGQYF.